This TCR beta chain was captured in a study of tumor-infiltrating lymphocytes in primary liver carcinoma. Regarding the study as a whole: Among top clones, only about 8-25% appeared in all five tumor regions.

With respect to this clonotype: Its antigen is currently unknown. An end of the junction does not agree with germline; a read error may underlie this.

For each extraction, RNA and DNA were obtained together from about 20-30 mg of unsorted bulk tissue. Those patients suffered from chronic HBV infection and were treatment-naive. Histology found more than 75% viable tumor cells per sample. Total RNA (approximately 0.5 ug) served as template for TCR beta cDNA synthesis primed by a constant-region primer. Investigators got TCR beta libraries out of three nested multiplex PCR rounds, done with slightly modified ARM-PCR. The first two PCR rounds, around 11 cycles each, used TRBV1-TRBV30 forward primers and a C-beta reverse primer. MiXCR was run by TCRdb on the multiplex PCR reads, yielding one entry per CDR3 protein. The sample lists tens of thousands of distinct CDR3 sequences; about two thirds were seen once. This CDR3 comprises 14 residues. Germline CDR1 reads MNHNS; CDR2 reads SASEGT.

V gene TRBV6-1 combines with J gene TRBJ1-1, with a tentative D call TRBD1 (5 bases). The sequencing input was liver tumor tissue from sampling region 4. The subset was: tumor region T4, right-lateral pole. The receptor was isolated from a woman aged 55-69 years with primary liver carcinoma and hepatitis B virus infection. This CDR3 is CASRTGTENTEAFF. CDR3 bases: TGTGCTAGTAGGACCGGGACGGAGAACACTGAAGCTTTCTTC.